A selection of T cell receptor beta chains follows, all from one sample in a study of blood T cell repertoires in COVID-19. Profiled with immunoSEQ multiplex PCR; TCRdb holds only in-frame clones, not every one. The sample includes under 200,000 clones, over 75% of them seen just once. The sample taken for sequencing was peripheral blood. Receptor source: a woman of 80 years or more with acute or convalescent COVID-19. Both conserved end residues are part of each CDR3. A D gene is named only where the DNA matches it firmly. A clone size is listed for some rows: how often the clone was seen (once, few, many), or a class if it is expanded.

abundance: NA
v_gene: TRBV5-1
d_gene: NA
j_gene: TRBJ1-1
CDR3nt: TGCGCCAGCAGCTGGGAGGCGGACACAATGAACACTGAAGCTTTCTTT
CDR3aa: CASSWEADTMNTEAFF

abundance: NA
v_gene: TRBV9
d_gene: TRBD1
j_gene: TRBJ2-7
CDR3nt: TGTGCCAGCAGCGTAGCTACAGGGGTAACCTACGAGCAGTACTTC
CDR3aa: CASSVATGVTYEQYF

abundance: NA
v_gene: TRBV3-1/TRBV3-2
d_gene: NA
j_gene: TRBJ2-2
CDR3nt: TGTGCCAGCCGCGGGAATTATAACACCGGGGAGCTGTTTTTT
CDR3aa: CASRGNYNTGELFF

abundance: NA
v_gene: TRBV20-1
d_gene: NA
j_gene: TRBJ1-4
CDR3nt: TGCAGTGCTAGTAGGCTCGGAGTAGGCAATGAAAAACTGTTTTTT
CDR3aa: CSASRLGVGNEKLFF

abundance: once
v_gene: TRBV6-5
d_gene: NA
j_gene: TRBJ1-5
CDR3nt: TGTGCCAGCAGCGGGACATCCAATCAGCCCCAGCATTTT
CDR3aa: CASSGTSNQPQHF

abundance: NA
v_gene: TRBV7-2
d_gene: TRBD1
j_gene: TRBJ1-1
CDR3nt: TGTGCCAGCAGCTTGCAGGGGGGCATGAACACTGAAGCTTTCTTT
CDR3aa: CASSLQGGMNTEAFF

abundance: NA
v_gene: TRBV2
d_gene: NA
j_gene: TRBJ2-6
CDR3nt: TGTGCCAGATCTACTGGGGCCAACGTCCTGACTTTC
CDR3aa: CARSTGANVLTF

abundance: NA
v_gene: TRBV19
d_gene: NA
j_gene: TRBJ1-1
CDR3nt: TGTGCCAGTAGTACGCGACACTCTGAAGCTTTCTTT
CDR3aa: CASSTRHSEAFF

abundance: NA
v_gene: TRBV5-1
d_gene: TRBD1
j_gene: TRBJ2-7
CDR3nt: TGCGCCAGCAGCCTGGGCGGGACAGGATCATACGAGCAGTACTTC
CDR3aa: CASSLGGTGSYEQYF

abundance: NA
v_gene: TRBV27
d_gene: TRBD1
j_gene: TRBJ2-6
CDR3nt: TGTGCCAGCAGTCCGGACAGGGTTTCTGGGGCCAACGTCCTGACTTTC
CDR3aa: CASSPDRVSGANVLTF

abundance: NA
v_gene: TRBV7-9
d_gene: TRBD2
j_gene: TRBJ2-1
CDR3nt: TGTGCCAGCAGCTCCCTCAGCGGGAGTTACAATGAGCAGTTCTTC
CDR3aa: CASSSLSGSYNEQFF

abundance: NA
v_gene: TRBV2
d_gene: TRBD1
j_gene: TRBJ1-3
CDR3nt: TGTGCCAGCAGAGAGGGACAGAGCTCTGGAAACACCATATATTTT
CDR3aa: CASREGQSSGNTIYF

abundance: NA
v_gene: TRBV5-1
d_gene: NA
j_gene: TRBJ2-5
CDR3nt: TGCGCCAGCAGCTTTGACACGAGAATTGGGGAGACCCAGTACTTC
CDR3aa: CASSFDTRIGETQYF

abundance: NA
v_gene: TRBV7-9
d_gene: NA
j_gene: TRBJ2-3
CDR3nt: TGTGCCAGCAGCTTTCAGGCTATCACAGATACGCAGTATTTT
CDR3aa: CASSFQAITDTQYF

abundance: NA
v_gene: TRBV5-1
d_gene: TRBD1
j_gene: TRBJ2-7
CDR3nt: TGCGCCAGCAGCCCGGGACAGGGAAGCTCCTACGAGCAGTACTTC
CDR3aa: CASSPGQGSSYEQYF

abundance: once
v_gene: TRBV9
d_gene: NA
j_gene: TRBJ2-7
CDR3nt: TGTGCCAGCAGCGTACGGGTAGATAACGAGCAGTACTTC
CDR3aa: CASSVRVDNEQYF

abundance: NA
v_gene: TRBV5-6
d_gene: NA
j_gene: TRBJ1-1
CDR3nt: TGTGCCAGCAGCTCCCCCAGTGGGCAGGGGAACGAAGCTTTCTTT
CDR3aa: CASSSPSGQGNEAFF

abundance: NA
v_gene: TRBV4-2
d_gene: NA
j_gene: TRBJ2-5
CDR3nt: TGTGCCAGCAGCCAAATGAACAGGGGGAGGGACCAAGAGACCCAGTACTTC
CDR3aa: CASSQMNRGRDQETQYF

abundance: NA
v_gene: TRBV5-1
d_gene: TRBD1
j_gene: TRBJ1-2
CDR3nt: TGCGCCAGCAGCTCGGGCACAGGGGGTTATGGCTACACCTTC
CDR3aa: CASSSGTGGYGYTF

abundance: NA
v_gene: TRBV20-1
d_gene: NA
j_gene: TRBJ1-1
CDR3nt: TGCAGTGCTAGTTTCGGGGCTGAAGCTTTCTTT
CDR3aa: CSASFGAEAFF

abundance: NA
v_gene: TRBV11-3
d_gene: NA
j_gene: TRBJ2-1
CDR3nt: TGTGCCAGCAGCCAATCGACTAGCTCCTACAATGAGCAGTTCTTC
CDR3aa: CASSQSTSSYNEQFF

abundance: NA
v_gene: TRBV19
d_gene: TRBD2
j_gene: TRBJ2-2
CDR3nt: TGTGCCAGTAGTATAGGCCCCCAGACTAGCGGGCCCACCGGGGAGCTGTTTTTT
CDR3aa: CASSIGPQTSGPTGELFF

abundance: few
v_gene: TRBV19
d_gene: TRBD1
j_gene: TRBJ1-6
CDR3nt: TGTGCCAGTAGCCCGGGACAGGGCAATTCACCCCTCCACTTT
CDR3aa: CASSPGQGNSPLHF

abundance: NA
v_gene: TRBV27
d_gene: NA
j_gene: TRBJ1-1
CDR3nt: TGTGCCAGCAGCCCCGCGGGGGGGATGAACACTGAAGCTTTCTTT
CDR3aa: CASSPAGGMNTEAFF

abundance: NA
v_gene: TRBV27
d_gene: NA
j_gene: TRBJ2-1
CDR3nt: TGTGCCAGCAGTTTATTTAGCGCCCGCTCCTACAATGAGCAGTTCTTC
CDR3aa: CASSLFSARSYNEQFF

abundance: NA
v_gene: TRBV15
d_gene: TRBD1
j_gene: TRBJ1-5
CDR3nt: TGTGCCACCGGGCGGGGACAGGGGGGGAATAGCAATCAGCCCCAGCATTTT
CDR3aa: CATGRGQGGNSNQPQHF

abundance: NA
v_gene: TRBV5-1
d_gene: NA
j_gene: TRBJ1-2
CDR3nt: TGCGCCAGCAGCTTGACGGGGGATAACTATGGCTACACCTTC
CDR3aa: CASSLTGDNYGYTF

abundance: NA
v_gene: TRBV30
d_gene: TRBD2
j_gene: TRBJ2-1
CDR3nt: TGTGCCTGGAGTGTACTAAGCGGGGCCTACAATGAGCAGTTCTTC
CDR3aa: CAWSVLSGAYNEQFF

abundance: NA
v_gene: TRBV5-1
d_gene: NA
j_gene: TRBJ1-1
CDR3nt: TGCGCCAGCAGCTTGGGACACCGAACTGAAGCTTTCTTT
CDR3aa: CASSLGHRTEAFF

abundance: NA
v_gene: TRBV13
d_gene: TRBD1
j_gene: TRBJ1-3
CDR3nt: TGTGCCAGCAGCACCCGGACAGGGGGAGGAAACACCATATATTTT
CDR3aa: CASSTRTGGGNTIYF

abundance: NA
v_gene: TRBV4-2
d_gene: TRBD2
j_gene: TRBJ2-1
CDR3nt: TGTGCCAGCCACGAGGGAGCGGGAGATCACAATGAGCAGTTCTTC
CDR3aa: CASHEGAGDHNEQFF

abundance: few
v_gene: TRBV5-3
d_gene: NA
j_gene: TRBJ2-2
CDR3nt: TGTGCCAGAAGCTCCCACGGAGGCCACACCGGGGAGCTGTTTTTT
CDR3aa: CARSSHGGHTGELFF

abundance: NA
v_gene: TRBV5-4
d_gene: TRBD2
j_gene: TRBJ2-3
CDR3nt: TGTGCCAGCAGCTTAGGACTAGCGCCTGGCACAGATACGCAGTATTTT
CDR3aa: CASSLGLAPGTDTQYF

abundance: NA
v_gene: TRBV7-2
d_gene: TRBD2
j_gene: TRBJ2-2
CDR3nt: TGTGCCAGCAGCTTAGACGGGGGGGCCCGGGAGCTGTTTTTT
CDR3aa: CASSLDGGARELFF

abundance: NA
v_gene: TRBV24-1
d_gene: TRBD2
j_gene: TRBJ2-1
CDR3nt: TGTGCCACCAGTGATGGACTAGCGGGGGTGTTCTTC
CDR3aa: CATSDGLAGVFF

abundance: NA
v_gene: TRBV29-1
d_gene: NA
j_gene: TRBJ1-2
CDR3nt: TGCAGCGTTGCGGTGGCGGGGGGGCTTGGCTACACCTTC
CDR3aa: CSVAVAGGLGYTF

abundance: NA
v_gene: TRBV7-2
d_gene: NA
j_gene: TRBJ2-3
CDR3nt: TGTGCCAGCTATTGGGGGGTGAGCACAGATACGCAGTATTTT
CDR3aa: CASYWGVSTDTQYF

abundance: once
v_gene: TRBV18
d_gene: TRBD1
j_gene: TRBJ2-2
CDR3nt: TGTGCCAGCTCACGGGGACAGATCACCGGGGAGCTGTTTTTT
CDR3aa: CASSRGQITGELFF

abundance: NA
v_gene: TRBV24-1
d_gene: TRBD1
j_gene: TRBJ1-5
CDR3nt: TGTGCCACCAGTGACTCCACAGGGGGCCTTCAGCCCCAGCATTTT
CDR3aa: CATSDSTGGLQPQHF

abundance: NA
v_gene: TRBV7-9
d_gene: NA
j_gene: TRBJ2-3
CDR3nt: TGTGCCAGCAGCAGGGGGAGAGTCCCAGATACGCAGTATTTT
CDR3aa: CASSRGRVPDTQYF

abundance: few
v_gene: TRBV4-2
d_gene: NA
j_gene: TRBJ2-5
CDR3nt: TGTGCCAGCAGCCAAGAATGGGTGGAGGAAGAGACCCAGTACTTC
CDR3aa: CASSQEWVEEETQYF

abundance: NA
v_gene: TRBV10-3
d_gene: TRBD2
j_gene: TRBJ2-1
CDR3nt: TGTGCCATCAGTGAGTCGGGGGGGTCGAACAATGAGCAGTTCTTC
CDR3aa: CAISESGGSNNEQFF

abundance: NA
v_gene: TRBV19
d_gene: TRBD1
j_gene: TRBJ1-3
CDR3nt: TGTGCCAGTAGTCTTGGGACAGACCAAAACACCATATATTTT
CDR3aa: CASSLGTDQNTIYF

abundance: NA
v_gene: TRBV2
d_gene: NA
j_gene: TRBJ2-2
CDR3nt: TGTGCCAGCAGTGACGGACAGACCTTACCCGGCGGGGAGCTGTTTTTT
CDR3aa: CASSDGQTLPGGELFF

abundance: NA
v_gene: TRBV7-9
d_gene: TRBD1
j_gene: TRBJ1-2
CDR3nt: TGTGCCAGCAGCTGGTACAGGGGGCCCTACACCTTC
CDR3aa: CASSWYRGPYTF

abundance: NA
v_gene: TRBV27
d_gene: NA
j_gene: TRBJ1-1
CDR3nt: TGTGCCAGCAGTTTAAGCCCCGGGGTCACTGAAGCTTTCTTT
CDR3aa: CASSLSPGVTEAFF

abundance: NA
v_gene: TRBV9
d_gene: TRBD1
j_gene: TRBJ1-2
CDR3nt: TGTGCCAGCAGCGCCGGACAGGGGGCGCCTGGCTACACCTTC
CDR3aa: CASSAGQGAPGYTF

abundance: NA
v_gene: TRBV11-2
d_gene: NA
j_gene: TRBJ2-6
CDR3nt: TGTGCCAGCAGCCAGTCAGAGGCCAACGTCCTGACTTTC
CDR3aa: CASSQSEANVLTF

abundance: NA
v_gene: TRBV3-1/TRBV3-2
d_gene: TRBD1
j_gene: TRBJ1-4
CDR3nt: TGTGCCAGCAGCCGATCACAGGGGTCTCAGGAAAAACTGTTTTTT
CDR3aa: CASSRSQGSQEKLFF

abundance: few
v_gene: TRBV7-2
d_gene: NA
j_gene: TRBJ2-2
CDR3nt: TGTGCCAGCAGCTTAGGCGCCACCGGGGAGCTGTTTTTT
CDR3aa: CASSLGATGELFF

abundance: NA
v_gene: TRBV18
d_gene: TRBD1
j_gene: TRBJ2-2
CDR3nt: TGTGCCAGCTCACCGAGACAGGGGGCGGCCGGGGAGCTGTTTTTT
CDR3aa: CASSPRQGAAGELFF